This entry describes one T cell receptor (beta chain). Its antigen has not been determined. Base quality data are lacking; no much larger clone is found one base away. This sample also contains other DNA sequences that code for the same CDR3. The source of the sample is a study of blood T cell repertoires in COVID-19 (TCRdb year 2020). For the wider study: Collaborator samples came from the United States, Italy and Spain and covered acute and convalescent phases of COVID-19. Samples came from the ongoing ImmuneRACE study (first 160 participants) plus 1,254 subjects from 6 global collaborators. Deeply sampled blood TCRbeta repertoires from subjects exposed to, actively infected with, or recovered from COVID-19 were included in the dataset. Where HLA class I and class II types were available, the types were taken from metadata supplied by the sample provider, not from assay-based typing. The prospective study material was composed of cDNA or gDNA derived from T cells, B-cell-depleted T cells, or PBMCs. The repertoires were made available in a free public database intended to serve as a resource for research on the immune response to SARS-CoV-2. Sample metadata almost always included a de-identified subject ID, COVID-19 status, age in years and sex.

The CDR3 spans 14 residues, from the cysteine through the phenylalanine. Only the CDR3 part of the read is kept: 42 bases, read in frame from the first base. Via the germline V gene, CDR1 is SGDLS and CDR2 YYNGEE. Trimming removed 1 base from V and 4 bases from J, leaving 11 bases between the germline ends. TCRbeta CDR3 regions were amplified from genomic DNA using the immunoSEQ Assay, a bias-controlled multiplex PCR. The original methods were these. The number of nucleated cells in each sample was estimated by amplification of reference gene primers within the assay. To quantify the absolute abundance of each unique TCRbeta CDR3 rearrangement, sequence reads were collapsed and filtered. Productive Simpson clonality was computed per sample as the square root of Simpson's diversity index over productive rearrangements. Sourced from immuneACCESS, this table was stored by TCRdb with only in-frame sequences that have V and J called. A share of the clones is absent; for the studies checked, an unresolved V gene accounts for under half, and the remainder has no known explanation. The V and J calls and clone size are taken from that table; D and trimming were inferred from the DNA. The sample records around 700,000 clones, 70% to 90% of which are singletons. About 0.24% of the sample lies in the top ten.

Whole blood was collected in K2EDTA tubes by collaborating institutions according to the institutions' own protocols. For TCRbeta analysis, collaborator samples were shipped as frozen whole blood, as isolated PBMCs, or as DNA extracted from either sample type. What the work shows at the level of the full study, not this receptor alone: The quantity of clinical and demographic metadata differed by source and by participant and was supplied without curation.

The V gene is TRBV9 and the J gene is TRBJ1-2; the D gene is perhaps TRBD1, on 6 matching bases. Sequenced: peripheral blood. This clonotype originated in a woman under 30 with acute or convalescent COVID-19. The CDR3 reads CASSVTGQAYGYTF. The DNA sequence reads TGTGCCAGCAGCGTAACAGGGCAAGCCTATGGCTACACCTTC.